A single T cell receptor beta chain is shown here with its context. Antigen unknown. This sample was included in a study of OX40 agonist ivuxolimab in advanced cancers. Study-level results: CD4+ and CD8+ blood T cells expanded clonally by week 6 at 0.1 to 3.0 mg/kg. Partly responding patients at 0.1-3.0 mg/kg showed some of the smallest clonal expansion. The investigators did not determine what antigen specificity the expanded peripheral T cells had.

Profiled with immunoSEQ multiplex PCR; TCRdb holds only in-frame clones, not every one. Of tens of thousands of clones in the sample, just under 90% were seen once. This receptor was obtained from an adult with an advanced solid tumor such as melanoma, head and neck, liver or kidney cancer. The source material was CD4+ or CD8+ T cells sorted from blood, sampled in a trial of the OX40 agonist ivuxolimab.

For the CDR3, the DNA is TGCGCCAGCAGCGAAGACCGGTTCAGTGAGCAGTTCTTC. Its translation: CASSEDRFSEQFF. The rearrangement links TRBV5-1 to TRBJ2-1, with D unresolved. CDR3 length: 13 amino acids. The V and J ends lost 4 bases and 9 bases respectively, with 14 bases between them. CDR1 is SGHRS, CDR2 YFSETQ, per germline.